This T cell receptor beta chain emerged from a study of T cell repertoires in cytomegalovirus infection (dated by TCRdb to between 2018 and 2021). The study in broad terms: Donor HLA type was relevant to the analysis, as public TCR beta signatures indicated carriage of CMV infection together with the matching HLA type.

The germline V gene (reference sequence) provides CDR1 DFQATT and CDR2 SNEGSKA. Trimming at the junction amounts to 2 bases on V and 0 bases on J, and the germline ends lie 8 bases apart. Including the terminal cysteine and phenylalanine, the CDR3 comprises 15 residues. Left in the record is the CDR3 DNA by itself, 45 bases read in frame from the first base. These reads were obtained on an Illumina HiSeq 1500. TCRdb handled the public reads itself, with Q25 trimming in fastp and clone calling in MiXCR, and kept productive beta chains. Entries are consolidated by CDR3 protein sequence, retaining the most common genes and DNA. The sample includes some 130,000 distinct CDR3 sequences, with approximately 9.2% observed a single time. 10% of the sample goes to the ten largest clones. Points the paper makes about the study in general: In the ex vivo response, HLA-C-restricted CMV-specific TCR beta clonotypes were dominant, and in two of eight donors the single most frequent clonotype came from this HLA-C-restricted group. Carriers of CMV infection plus the relevant HLA type were discriminated by the cumulative frequency of public TCR beta family members in the study cohort and in an independent approximately 350-donor cohort.

The sample holds a few counts of this clonotype. What this receptor recognizes is not known. Within one base of it there is no much larger clone, and no base qualities were kept. Sequenced material: PBMCs. The chain links TRBV20-1 with TRBJ2-6; the D gene is possibly TRBD1, with 5 bases matching. The receptor was derived from a human donor in good health (CMV status not recorded). Some clones in this sample may be carry-over from other donors' samples. In nucleotides, the sequence is TGCAGTGCTAGAAATCAGGGCTCTGGGGCCAACGTCCTGACTTTC. The encoded protein is CSARNQGSGANVLTF.